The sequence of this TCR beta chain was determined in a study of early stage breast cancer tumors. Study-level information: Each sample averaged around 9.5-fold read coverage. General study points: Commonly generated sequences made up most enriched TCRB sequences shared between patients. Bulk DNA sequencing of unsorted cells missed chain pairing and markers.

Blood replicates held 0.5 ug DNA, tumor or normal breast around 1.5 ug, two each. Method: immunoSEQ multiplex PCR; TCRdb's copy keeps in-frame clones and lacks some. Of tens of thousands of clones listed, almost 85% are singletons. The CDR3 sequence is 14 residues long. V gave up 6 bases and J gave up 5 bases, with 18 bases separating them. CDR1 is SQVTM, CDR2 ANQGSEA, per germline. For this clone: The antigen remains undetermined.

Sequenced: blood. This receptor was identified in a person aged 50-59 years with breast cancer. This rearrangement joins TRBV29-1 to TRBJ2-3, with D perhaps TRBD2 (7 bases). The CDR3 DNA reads TGCAGCGTAGTGGAGGGGGGGCATATAGATACGCAGTATTTT. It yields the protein CSVVEGGHIDTQYF.